The 21 T cell receptor beta chains presented below share a single source sample, sequenced in a study of blood T cell repertoires in COVID-19. Libraries were prepared by immunoSEQ multiplex PCR; TCRdb keeps only in-frame clonotypes and omits some of them. The data contain around 20,000 clones, 70% to 90% of them singletons. Sequenced input: peripheral blood. The origin of the receptors is a man aged 70-80 years with acute or convalescent COVID-19.

V gene TRBV5-1 combines with J gene TRBJ2-1; TRBD1 matches 8 bases. The CDR3 contains 16 residues. The junction had 13 bases not matched to a gene; V was cut back by 4 bases and J by 7 bases. The germline V gene has CDR1 SGHRS and CDR2 YFSETQ. The CDR3 region has the DNA TGCGCCAGCAGCCGGACAGGGACCGCGGGGTGGAATGAGCAGTTCTTC. Its translation: CASSRTGTAGWNEQFF.

The chain carries TRBV5-6 and TRBJ2-7, with D possibly being TRBD2 (7 bases). The CDR3 consists of 13 residues. CDR1 is SGHDT and CDR2 is YYEEEE in the germline V gene. The V end lost 4 bases, the J end lost 2 bases, and 10 bases lay between the germline ends. CDR3 loop: CASSPGGPYEQYF. As DNA, the CDR3 is TGTGCCAGCAGCCCCGGGGGGCCCTACGAGCAGTACTTC.

This chain uses TRBV19 with TRBJ2-6, with TRBD1 identical over 7 bases. V was clipped by 5 bases and J by 2 bases; unmatched bases: 3. Germline loops: CDR1 LNHDA, CDR2 SQIVND (reference sequence). This CDR3 has 15 residues. This CDR3 is CASSVTGAGANVLTF. The CDR3 bases are TGTGCCAGTAGTGTTACAGGGGCTGGGGCCAACGTCCTGACTTTC.

The V call is TRBV12-3 or TRBV12-4, the J call TRBJ1-1; D remains ambiguous. V dropped 3 bases and J dropped 1 base, with 6 bases sitting between them. The CDR3 is 13 residues long. The DNA for the CDR3 is TGTGCCAGCAGTTTTAACAGGAACACTGAAGCTTTCTTT. This gives the protein CASSFNRNTEAFF.

The V and J genes are TRBV7-2 and TRBJ1-5; D is unresolved. This CDR3 region has 12 residues. Trimming took off 4 bases at V and 3 bases at J, with 4 bases between the two ends. Germline CDR1 SGHTA, CDR2 FQGNSA. The CDR3 nucleotides read TGTGCCAGCAGCTCCTACAATCAGCCCCAGCATTTT. It translates to CASSSYNQPQHF. The full variable domain, rest sourced from reference TRBV7-2 and TRBJ1-5, is GAGVSQSPSNKVTEKGKDVELRCDPISGHTALYWYRQSLGQGLEFLIYFQGNSAPDKSGLPSDRFSAERTGGSVSTLTIQRTQQEDSAVYLCASSSYNQPQHFGDGTRLSIL.

The chain joins TRBV10-3 to TRBJ2-1, with 7 bases aligning to TRBD2. With 0 bases clipped from V and 10 bases from J, the junction kept 6 bases outside the gene matches. Germline V lookup: CDR1 ENHRY, CDR2 SYGVKD. The CDR3 has 14 amino acids. The CDR3 bases are TGTGCCATCAGTGAGTCGGGCGGGAGTAACGAGCAGTTCTTC. It specifies CAISESGGSNEQFF.

The rearrangement joins TRBV28 to TRBJ1-6; no definite D call. The CDR3 contains 14 residues. Trimming removed 4 bases at V and 8 bases at J, with 12 bases between. CDR1 and CDR2 (germline): MDHEN, SYDVKM. CDR3 DNA sequence: TGTGCCAGCAGTTACGGGAAGTTGGATTCACCCCTCCACTTT. Its protein product is CASSYGKLDSPLHF.

V usage is TRBV2 and J usage is TRBJ2-3, with 10 bases aligning to TRBD2. CDR1 and CDR2 (germline): SNHLY, FYNNEI. This CDR3 is 15 amino acids long. V dropped 6 bases and J dropped 4; count of bases not matched to a gene: 7. In nucleotides, the CDR3 is TGTGCCAGCAGAGACCTAGCGGGAGACGCAGATACGCAGTATTTT. This translates into CASRDLAGDADTQYF.

The chain uses TRBV11-2 and TRBJ2-7; 9 bases fit TRBD1. V was clipped by 5 bases and J by 7 bases; unmatched bases: 18. The CDR3 loop spans 17 amino acids. Per germline, CDR1 SGHAT and CDR2 FQNNGV. The CDR3 DNA follows: TGTGCCAGCAGCATCTACCTGGGGGGACAGGGACCGCGGGAGCAGTACTTC. Protein: CASSIYLGGQGPREQYF.

The chain carries TRBV2 and TRBJ2-1; 14 bases fit TRBD2. From germline, CDR1 is SNHLY and CDR2 FYNNEI. The junction had 10 bases not matched to a gene; V was cut back by 5 bases and J by 7 bases. The CDR3 loop spans 17 amino acids. The chain's CDR3 is CASSPRRGLAGANEQFF. The CDR3 bases are TGTGCCAGCAGTCCCCGACGGGGACTAGCGGGAGCGAATGAGCAGTTCTTC.

The V and J genes are TRBV27 and TRBJ2-3; perhaps TRBD1 as D (5 bases). Trimming took 6 bases from V and 4 from J, leaving 14 bases between them. CDR3 length: 14 residues. Germline CDR1 MNHEY, CDR2 SMNVEV (reference sequence). CDR3 amino acids: CASRDSKSPDTQYF. The CDR3, as DNA: TGTGCCAGCAGAGACAGTAAAAGCCCAGATACGCAGTATTTT.

V usage is TRBV28 and J usage is TRBJ2-5; D gene unclear. CDR1 is MDHEN and CDR2 is SYDVKM in the germline V gene. Trimming pared 5 bases from V and 7 bases from J, leaving 14 bases between. This CDR3 contains 13 residues. The CDR3 DNA reads TGTGCCAGCAGTCCTTCTAGTTGGGTGACCCAGTACTTC. Residues: CASSPSSWVTQYF.

CDR3 protein: CASSLAGATDTIYF. The CDR3 DNA follows: TGTGCCAGCAGCTTAGCGGGGGCGACGGACACCATATATTTT. The chain couples TRBV7-2 to TRBJ1-3, with D possibly TRBD1 on 6 matching bases. V lost 0 bases to trimming and J lost 8 bases, with 11 bases between them. Germline V gene data show CDR1 as SGHTA and CDR2 as FQGNSA. CDR3 length: 14 residues.

The genes are TRBV3-1 (or the pseudogene TRBV3-2) and TRBJ1-1, with D uncertain. Germline CDR1 LGHDT, CDR2 YNNKEL (reference sequence). Trimming removed 1 base from V and 4 bases from J, with 10 bases in between. The CDR3 length is 14 residues. The CDR3 spells CASSQAASGTEAFF. The CDR3 DNA is TGTGCCAGCAGCCAAGCAGCCAGCGGCACTGAAGCTTTCTTT.

This clone was found a few times. The rearrangement joins TRBV4-3 to TRBJ2-1, with D possibly being TRBD1 (5 bases). The CDR3 extends over 15 amino acids. Germline assignment: CDR1 LGHNA and CDR2 YSLEER. V shed 0 bases and J shed 5 bases, with 11 bases lying between them. CDR3 loop: CASSQDGAVNNEQFF. The CDR3 nucleotides read TGCGCCAGCAGCCAAGATGGGGCGGTGAACAATGAGCAGTTCTTC.

This chain joins TRBV18 and TRBJ2-7; D is unresolved. Trimming left V 2 bases short and J 6 bases short, with 8 bases between. Germline CDR1 reads KGHSH; CDR2 reads LQKENI. The CDR3 loop spans 12 amino acids. This chain's CDR3 is CASSPDSSEQYF. The CDR3 DNA reads as TGTGCCAGCTCACCAGACTCAAGCGAGCAGTACTTC.

This rearrangement joins TRBV6-5 to TRBJ2-1; D may be TRBD2 (6 bases). Trimming removed 8 bases from V and 4 bases from J, with 15 bases in between. The germline gives CDR1 MNHEY, CDR2 SVGAGI. The CDR3 covers 14 residues. The CDR3 nucleotides read TGTGCCAGCCTCCTGGCTAGCGAGTACAATGAGCAGTTCTTC. Its protein is CASLLASEYNEQFF.

The J gene is TRBJ1-2, the V gene TRBV7-3, with TRBD1 matching 9 bases. The CDR3 length is 15 residues. Germline V gives CDR1 SGHTA, CDR2 FQGTGA. Germline trimming cut 2 bases from V and 7 bases from J; bases unmatched to any gene: 8. DNA of the CDR3: TGTGCCAGCAGCTTATTGGGACAGGGCCTATCTGGCTACACCTTC. Encoded protein: CASSLLGQGLSGYTF.

The V gene is TRBV6-6, the J gene TRBJ1-5; 8 positions match TRBD1. Trimming took 7 bases from V and 3 from J; bases not matched to a gene: 8. Germline assignment: CDR1 MNHNY and CDR2 SVGAGI (reference sequence). The CDR3 length is 15 residues. CDR3 bases: TGTGCCAGCAACCCGACAGGGGTCTCCAATCAGCCCCAGCATTTT. It yields the protein CASNPTGVSNQPQHF.

This chain connects TRBV19 to TRBJ1-5, with 9 bases lining up with TRBD1. Germline CDR1 and CDR2: LNHDA and SQIVND (reference sequence). V dropped 3 bases and J dropped 4; count of bases not matched to a gene: 4. The CDR3 runs 15 residues. Here the CDR3 reads CASSIRTGANQPQHF. CDR3 in DNA: TGTGCCAGTAGTATCCGGACAGGGGCTAATCAGCCCCAGCATTTT.

A word on this clone: The junction shows a germline mismatch at one end, possibly a read error. V is TRBV9 and J is TRBJ1-3, with D possibly TRBD1 on 5 matching bases. This CDR3 is 15 amino acids long. The germline V gene encodes CDR1 SGDLS and CDR2 YYNGEE. CDR3 protein: CASNVGGGFGNTIYF. Written as DNA, the CDR3 is TGTGCCAGCAACGTAGGTGGGGGGTTTGGAAACACCATATATTTT.